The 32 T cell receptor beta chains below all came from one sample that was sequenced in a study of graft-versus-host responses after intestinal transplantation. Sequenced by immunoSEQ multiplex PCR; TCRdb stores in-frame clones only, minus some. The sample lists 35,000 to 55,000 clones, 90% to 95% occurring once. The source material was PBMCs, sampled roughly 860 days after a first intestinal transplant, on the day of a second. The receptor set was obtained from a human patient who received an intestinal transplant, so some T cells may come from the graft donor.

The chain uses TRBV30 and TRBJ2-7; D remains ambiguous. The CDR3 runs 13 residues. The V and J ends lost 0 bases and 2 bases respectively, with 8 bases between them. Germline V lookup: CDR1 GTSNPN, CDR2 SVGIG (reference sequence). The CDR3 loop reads CAWSVGGAYEQYF. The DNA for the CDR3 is TGTGCCTGGAGTGTGGGTGGGGCCTACGAGCAGTACTTC.

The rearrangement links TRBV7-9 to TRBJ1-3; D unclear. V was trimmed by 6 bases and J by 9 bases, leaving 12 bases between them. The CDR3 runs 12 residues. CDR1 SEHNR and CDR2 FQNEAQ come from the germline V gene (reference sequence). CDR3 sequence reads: CASSLLGGTIYF. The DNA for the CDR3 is TGTGCCAGCAGTCTCCTAGGAGGCACCATATATTTT.

In DNA form, the CDR3 reads TGCGCCAGCAGCTTGGCCGGGCAGGGGGCGTTTGGCTACACCTTC. Its protein product is CASSLAGQGAFGYTF. The V call is TRBV5-1, the J call TRBJ1-2; 8 bases map to TRBD1. The CDR3 has 15 residues. Germline V gene sequence: CDR1 SGHRS, CDR2 YFSETQ. The J segment lost 7 bases and the V segment lost 0 bases, leaving 8 bases of the junction unmatched.

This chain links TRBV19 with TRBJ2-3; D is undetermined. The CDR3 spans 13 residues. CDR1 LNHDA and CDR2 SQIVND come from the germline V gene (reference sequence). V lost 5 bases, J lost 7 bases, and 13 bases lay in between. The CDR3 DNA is TGTGCCAGTAGTTTGACTTTCGACAATACGCAGTATTTT. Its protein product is CASSLTFDNTQYF.

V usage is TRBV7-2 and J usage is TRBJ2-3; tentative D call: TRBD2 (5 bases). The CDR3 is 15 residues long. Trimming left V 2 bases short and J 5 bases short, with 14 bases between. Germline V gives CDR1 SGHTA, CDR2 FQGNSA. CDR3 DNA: TGTGCCAGCAGCTTAACGTTACTAGTCAGAGATACGCAGTATTTT. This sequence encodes CASSLTLLVRDTQYF.

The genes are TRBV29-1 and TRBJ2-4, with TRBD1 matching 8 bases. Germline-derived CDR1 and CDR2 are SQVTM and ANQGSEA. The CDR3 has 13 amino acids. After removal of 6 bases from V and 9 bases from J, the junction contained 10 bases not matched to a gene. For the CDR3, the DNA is TGCAGCGTCGCAACAGGGGGGTCCGGCATTCAGTACTTC. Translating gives CSVATGGSGIQYF.

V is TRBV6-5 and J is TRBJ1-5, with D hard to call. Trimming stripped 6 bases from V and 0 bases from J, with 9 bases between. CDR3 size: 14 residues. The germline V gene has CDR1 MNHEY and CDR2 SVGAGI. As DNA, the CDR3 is TGTGCCAGCAGCATCAAGCTTAGCAATCAGCCCCAGCATTTT. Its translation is CASSIKLSNQPQHF.

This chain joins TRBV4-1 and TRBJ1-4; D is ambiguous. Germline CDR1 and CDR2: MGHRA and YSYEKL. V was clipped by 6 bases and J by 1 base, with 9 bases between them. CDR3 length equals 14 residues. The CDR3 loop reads CASRRTGTNEKLFF. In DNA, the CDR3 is TGCGCCAGCAGGAGGACGGGAACTAATGAAAAACTGTTTTTT.

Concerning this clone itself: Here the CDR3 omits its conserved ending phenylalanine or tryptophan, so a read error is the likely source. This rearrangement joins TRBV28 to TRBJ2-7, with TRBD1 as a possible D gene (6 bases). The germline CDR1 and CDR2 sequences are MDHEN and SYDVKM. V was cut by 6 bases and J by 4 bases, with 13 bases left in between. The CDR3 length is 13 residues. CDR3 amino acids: CASSSGQQYEQYL. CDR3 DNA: TGTGCCAGCAGCTCAGGACAGCAATACGAGCAGTACCTC.

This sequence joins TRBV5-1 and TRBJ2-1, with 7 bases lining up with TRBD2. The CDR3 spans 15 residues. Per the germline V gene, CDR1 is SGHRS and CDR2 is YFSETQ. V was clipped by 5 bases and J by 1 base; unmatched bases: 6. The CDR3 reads CASRESGESYNEQFF. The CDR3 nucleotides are TGCGCCAGCAGAGAGAGCGGGGAGTCCTACAATGAGCAGTTCTTC.

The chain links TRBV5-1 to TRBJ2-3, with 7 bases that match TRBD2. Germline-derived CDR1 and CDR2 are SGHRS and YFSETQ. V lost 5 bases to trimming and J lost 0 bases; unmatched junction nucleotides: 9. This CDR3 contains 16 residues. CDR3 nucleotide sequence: TGCGCCAGCAGAGGGCTAGCGGCTGCTAGCACAGATACGCAGTATTTT. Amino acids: CASRGLAAASTDTQYF. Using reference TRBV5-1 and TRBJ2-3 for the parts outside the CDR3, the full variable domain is KAGVTQTPRYLIKTRGQQVTLSCSPISGHRSVSWYQQTPGQGLQFLFEYFSETQRNKGNFPGRFSGRQFSNSRSEMNVSTLELGDSALYLCASRGLAAASTDTQYFGPGTRLTVL.

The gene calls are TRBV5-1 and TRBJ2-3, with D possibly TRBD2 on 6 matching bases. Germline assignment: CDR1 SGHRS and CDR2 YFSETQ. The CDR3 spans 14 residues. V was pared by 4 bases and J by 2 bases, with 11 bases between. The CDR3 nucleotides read TGCGCCAGCAGCCGACTAGTAACCACAGATACGCAGTATTTT. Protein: CASSRLVTTDTQYF.

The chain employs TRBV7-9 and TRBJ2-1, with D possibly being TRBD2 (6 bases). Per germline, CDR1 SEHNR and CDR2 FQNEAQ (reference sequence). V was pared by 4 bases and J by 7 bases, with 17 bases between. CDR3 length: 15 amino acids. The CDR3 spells CASSYRRGDFNEQFF. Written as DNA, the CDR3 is TGTGCCAGCAGCTACCGGAGGGGAGACTTTAATGAGCAGTTCTTC.

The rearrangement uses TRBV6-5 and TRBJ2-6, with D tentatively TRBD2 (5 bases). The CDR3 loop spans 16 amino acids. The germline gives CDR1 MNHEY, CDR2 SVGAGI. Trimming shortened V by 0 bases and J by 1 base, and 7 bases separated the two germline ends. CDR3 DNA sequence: TGTGCCAGCAGTTACTCCGGAGGATCTGGGGCCAACGTCCTGACTTTC. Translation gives CASSYSGGSGANVLTF.

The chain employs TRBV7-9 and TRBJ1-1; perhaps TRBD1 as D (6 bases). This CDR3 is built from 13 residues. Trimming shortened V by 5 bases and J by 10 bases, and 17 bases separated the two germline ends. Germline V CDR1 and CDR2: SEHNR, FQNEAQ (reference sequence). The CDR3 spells CASSPQRGTRAFF. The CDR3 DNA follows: TGTGCCAGCAGCCCCCAAAGGGGGACTAGAGCTTTCTTT.

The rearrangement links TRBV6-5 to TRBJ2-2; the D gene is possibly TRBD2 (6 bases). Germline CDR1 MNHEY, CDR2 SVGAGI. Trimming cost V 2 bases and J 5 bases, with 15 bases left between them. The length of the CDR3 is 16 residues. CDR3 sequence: CASSYVQGGWTGELFF. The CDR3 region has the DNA TGTGCCAGCAGTTACGTTCAGGGAGGTTGGACCGGGGAGCTGTTTTTT.

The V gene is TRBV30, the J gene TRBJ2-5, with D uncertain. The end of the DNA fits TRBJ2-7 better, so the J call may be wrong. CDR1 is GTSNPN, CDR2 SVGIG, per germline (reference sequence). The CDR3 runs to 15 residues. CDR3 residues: CAWNPKSAVIYEQYF. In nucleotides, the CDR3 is TGTGCCTGGAATCCTAAGTCGGCGGTAATCTACGAGCAGTACTTC.

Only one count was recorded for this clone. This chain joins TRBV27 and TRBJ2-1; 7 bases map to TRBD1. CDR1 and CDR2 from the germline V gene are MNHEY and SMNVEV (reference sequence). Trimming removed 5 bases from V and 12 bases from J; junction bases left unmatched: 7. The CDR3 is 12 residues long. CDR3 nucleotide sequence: TGTGCCAGCAGTCGAGACAGGGTAACGCAGTTCTTC. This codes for CASSRDRVTQFF.

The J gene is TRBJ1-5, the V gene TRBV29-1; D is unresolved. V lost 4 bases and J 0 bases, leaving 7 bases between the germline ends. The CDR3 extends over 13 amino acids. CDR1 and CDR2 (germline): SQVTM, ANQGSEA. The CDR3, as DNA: TGCAGCGTTGGTTACAGTAGCAATCAGCCCCAGCATTTT. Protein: CSVGYSSNQPQHF.

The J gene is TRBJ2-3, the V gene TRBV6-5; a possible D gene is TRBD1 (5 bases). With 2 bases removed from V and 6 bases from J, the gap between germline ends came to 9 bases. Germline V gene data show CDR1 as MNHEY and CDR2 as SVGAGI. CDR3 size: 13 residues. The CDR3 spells CASSYKGADTQYF. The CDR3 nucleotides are TGTGCCAGCAGTTACAAAGGGGCTGATACGCAGTATTTT.

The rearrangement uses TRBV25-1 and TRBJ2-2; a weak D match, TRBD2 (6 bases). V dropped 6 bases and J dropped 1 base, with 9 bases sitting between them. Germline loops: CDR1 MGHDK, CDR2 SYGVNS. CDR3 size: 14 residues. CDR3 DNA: TGTGCCAGCAGGGGACTCTTGAACACCGGGGAGCTGTTTTTT. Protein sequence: CASRGLLNTGELFF. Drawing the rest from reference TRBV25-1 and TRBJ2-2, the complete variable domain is EADIYQTPRYLVIGTGKKITLECSQTMGHDKMYWYQQDPGMELHLIHYSYGVNSTEKGDLSSESTVSRIRTEHFPLTLESARPSHTSQYLCASRGLLNTGELFFGEGSRLTVL.

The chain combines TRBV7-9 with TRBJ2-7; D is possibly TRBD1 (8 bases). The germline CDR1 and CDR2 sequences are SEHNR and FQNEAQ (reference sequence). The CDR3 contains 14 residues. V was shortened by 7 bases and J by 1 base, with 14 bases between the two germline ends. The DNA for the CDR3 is TGTGCCAGCAACAGGGGGGGAGCTTCCTACGAGCAGTACTTC. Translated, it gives CASNRGGASYEQYF. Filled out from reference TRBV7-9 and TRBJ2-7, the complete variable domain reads DTGVSQNPRHKITKRGQNVTFRCDPISEHNRLYWYRQTLGQGPEFLTYFQNEAQLEKSRLLSDRFSAERPKGSFSTLEIQRTEQGDSAMYLCASNRGGASYEQYFGPGTRLTVT.

For the CDR3, the DNA is TGTGCCAGTAGTACCGCGCTTAGCGGGAATATCTACGAGCAGTACTTC. It translates to CASSTALSGNIYEQYF. J is TRBJ2-7 and V is TRBV19; TRBD2 aligns across 8 bases. CDR3 length: 16 amino acids. V shed 4 bases, J shed 3 bases, and the junction held 11 bases outside the gene matches. Per the germline V gene, CDR1 is LNHDA and CDR2 is SQIVND (reference sequence).

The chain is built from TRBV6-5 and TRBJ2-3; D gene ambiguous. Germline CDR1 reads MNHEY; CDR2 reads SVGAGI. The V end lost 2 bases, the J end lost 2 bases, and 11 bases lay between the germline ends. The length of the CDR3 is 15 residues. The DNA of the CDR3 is TGTGCCAGCAGTTACGATGTAGGGCCCACAGATACGCAGTATTTT. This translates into CASSYDVGPTDTQYF.

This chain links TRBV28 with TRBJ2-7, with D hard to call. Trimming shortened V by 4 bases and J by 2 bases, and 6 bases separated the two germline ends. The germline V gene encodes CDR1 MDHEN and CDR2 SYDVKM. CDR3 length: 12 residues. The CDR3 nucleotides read TGTGCCAGCAGTTCTCCAGCCTACGAGCAGTACTTC. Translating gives CASSSPAYEQYF.

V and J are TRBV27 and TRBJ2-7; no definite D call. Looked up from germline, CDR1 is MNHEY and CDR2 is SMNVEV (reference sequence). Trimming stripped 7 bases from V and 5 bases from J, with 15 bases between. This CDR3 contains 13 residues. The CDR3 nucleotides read TGTGCCAGCACCCTTTTGGGCCGGAACGAGCAGTACTTC. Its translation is CASTLLGRNEQYF.

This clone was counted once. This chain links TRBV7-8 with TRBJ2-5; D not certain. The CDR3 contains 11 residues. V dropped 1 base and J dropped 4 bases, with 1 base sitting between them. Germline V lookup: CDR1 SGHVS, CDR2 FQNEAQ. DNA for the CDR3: TGTGCCAGCAGCTTAGTAGAGACCCAGTACTTC. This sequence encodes CASSLVETQYF.

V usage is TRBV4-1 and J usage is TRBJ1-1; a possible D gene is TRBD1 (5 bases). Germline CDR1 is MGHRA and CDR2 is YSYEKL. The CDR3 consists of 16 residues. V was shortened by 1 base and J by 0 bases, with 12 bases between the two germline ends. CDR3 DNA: TGCGCCAGCAGCCAAGCGTATTCAGGGATGAACACTGAAGCTTTCTTT. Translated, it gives CASSQAYSGMNTEAFF.

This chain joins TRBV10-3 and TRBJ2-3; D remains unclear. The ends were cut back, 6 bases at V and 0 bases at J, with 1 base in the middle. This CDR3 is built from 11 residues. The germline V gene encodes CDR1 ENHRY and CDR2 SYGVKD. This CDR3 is CAISSTDTQYF. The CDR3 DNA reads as TGTGCCATCAGCAGCACAGATACGCAGTATTTT.

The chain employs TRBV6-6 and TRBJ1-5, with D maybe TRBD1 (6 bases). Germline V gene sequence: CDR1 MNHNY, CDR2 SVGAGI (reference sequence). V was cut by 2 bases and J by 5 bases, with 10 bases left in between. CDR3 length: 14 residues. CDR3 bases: TGTGCCAGCAGTTACGGCAGGGGTGATCAGCCCCAGCATTTT. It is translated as CASSYGRGDQPQHF.

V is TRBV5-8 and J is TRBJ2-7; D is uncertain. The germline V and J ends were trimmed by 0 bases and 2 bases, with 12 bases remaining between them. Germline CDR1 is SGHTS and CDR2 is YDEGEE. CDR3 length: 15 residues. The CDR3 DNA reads TGTGCCAGCAGCTTGGAGGTAAACGGGCCCTACGAGCAGTACTTC. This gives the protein CASSLEVNGPYEQYF.

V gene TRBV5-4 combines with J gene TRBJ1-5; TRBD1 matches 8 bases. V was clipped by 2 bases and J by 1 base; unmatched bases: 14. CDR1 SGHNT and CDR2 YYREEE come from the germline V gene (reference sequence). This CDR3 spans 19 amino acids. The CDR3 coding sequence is TGTGCCAGCAGCTTCGCGACAGGGGCGACGGGAGAGAGCAATCAGCCCCAGCATTTT. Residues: CASSFATGATGESNQPQHF.